The clone carrying this TCR beta chain was observed once. Its antigen is not known. Partitioning of CD4+ cells yielded a CD45RA+ naive subset and a CD45RA-negative memory subset. The record originates from a study of shared clonotypes between healthy human individuals. TCRdb's table, derived via immunoSEQ multiplex PCR, lists solely in-frame clones and lacks some. The sample lists 2 million to 3 million clones, around 90% occurring once. Germline values: CDR1 SGHDN, CDR2 FVKESK. Trimming pared 6 bases from V and 0 bases from J, leaving 3 bases between. CDR3 size: 13 residues. The study's findings and limits: Large sequencing depth failed to make sorted-subset sequencing complete, rarefaction showed.

This chain connects TRBV14 to TRBJ2-6; D gene ambiguous. The receptor's source is a man aged 18 to 29 in good health. Sequencing input: naive CD4+ T cells sorted from blood. The subset is: CD45RA+ positively selected. The CDR3 spells CASRGSGANVLTF. The CDR3 DNA is TGTGCCAGCAGGGGCTCTGGGGCCAACGTCCTGACTTTC.